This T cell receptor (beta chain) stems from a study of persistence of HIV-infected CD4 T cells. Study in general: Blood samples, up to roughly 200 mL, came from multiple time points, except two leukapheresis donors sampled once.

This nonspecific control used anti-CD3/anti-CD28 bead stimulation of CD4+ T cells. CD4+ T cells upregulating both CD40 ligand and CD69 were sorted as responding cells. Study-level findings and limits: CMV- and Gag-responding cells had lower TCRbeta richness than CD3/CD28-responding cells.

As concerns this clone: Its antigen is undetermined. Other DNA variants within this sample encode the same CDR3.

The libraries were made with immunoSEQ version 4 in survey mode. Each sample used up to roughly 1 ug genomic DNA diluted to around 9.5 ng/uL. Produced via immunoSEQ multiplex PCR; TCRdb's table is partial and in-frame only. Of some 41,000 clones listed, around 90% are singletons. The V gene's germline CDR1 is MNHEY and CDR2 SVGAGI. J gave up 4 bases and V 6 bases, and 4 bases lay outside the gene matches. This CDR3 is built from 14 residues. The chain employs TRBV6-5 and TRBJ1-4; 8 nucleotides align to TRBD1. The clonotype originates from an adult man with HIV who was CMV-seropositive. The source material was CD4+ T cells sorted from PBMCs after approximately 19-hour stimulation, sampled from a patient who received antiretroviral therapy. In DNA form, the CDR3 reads TGTGCCAGCAGAGGAACAGGGGGTAATGAAAAACTGTTTTTT. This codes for CASRGTGGNEKLFF.